These T cell receptor beta chains were read from a single sample in a study of vaccination effects on CD4 cells after COVID-19. This table comes from immunoSEQ multiplex PCR, and its TCRdb copy is limited to in-frame clones, with some not included. The sample includes about 70,000 clones, about 74% of them seen just once. No antigen has been assigned to these receptors. The source material was CD4+ T cells from PBMCs cultured without peptide, sampled before COVID-19 vaccination. The source is a human donor who received a COVID-19 vaccine. CDR3s include the opening cysteine and the closing phenylalanine or tryptophan. The D gene is left open where the match is weak.

>.|TRBV18|TRBJ2-1
TGTGCCAGCTCACCATCAGGGTTCTCCTACAATGAGCAGTTCTTC
CASSPSGFSYNEQFF
>.|TRBV6-5|TRBJ1-5
TGTGCCAGCAGTTACAAAGGAGTTAATCAGCCCCAGCATTTT
CASSYKGVNQPQHF
>TRBD1|TRBV12-3/TRBV12-4|TRBJ2-2
TGTGCCAGCAGACAGACAGGGACCGGGGAGCTGTTTTTT
CASRQTGTGELFF
>.|TRBV24-1|TRBJ2-3
TGTGCCACCAGTGGTGGGGTCAATCGGGCAGATACGCAGTATTTT
CATSGGVNRADTQYF
>TRBD1|TRBV4-3|TRBJ1-2
TGCGCCAGCAGCCACCGGGACAGGGACCACTATGGCTACACCTTC
CASSHRDRDHYGYTF
>.|TRBV28|TRBJ1-1
TGTGCCAGCAGTTTAGGCGGTAGAGGCACTGAAGCTTTCTTT
CASSLGGRGTEAFF
>.|TRBV3-1/TRBV3-2|TRBJ2-1
TGTGCCAGCAGCCAAGCGGGGTCTCGGGGAGGAGAGCAGTTCTTC
CASSQAGSRGGEQFF
>.|TRBV4-1|TRBJ2-5
TGCGCCAGCAGCCAAGGAGCTCTTAATGTGGAGACCCAGTACTTC
CASSQGALNVETQYF
>.|TRBV2|TRBJ1-5
TGTGCCAGCAGTCCGGACGGGCTTTATAGCAATCAGCCCCAGCATTTT
CASSPDGLYSNQPQHF
>.|TRBV5-1|TRBJ2-6
TGCGCCAGCAGCTCTGGGGCGGCAGGGAATTATGCTGGGGCCAACGTCCTGACTTTC
CASSSGAAGNYAGANVLTF
>.|TRBV4-2|TRBJ2-5
TGTGCCAGCAGCCAAGATATCCCCCCGGGGTTTGGGGGGGAGACCCAGTACTTC
CASSQDIPPGFGGETQYF
>.|TRBV5-1|TRBJ2-2
TGCGCCAGCAGCCTTAACGCCGGGACACCAGCCACCGGGGAGCTGTTTTTT
CASSLNAGTPATGELFF
>.|TRBV7-2|TRBJ1-5
TGTGCCAGCAGCTTAAGACCCGTTGGGGATCAGCCCCAGCATTTT
CASSLRPVGDQPQHF
>.|TRBV6-6|TRBJ2-4
TGTGCCAGCAGTCCCCAAAACATTCAGTACTTC
CASSPQNIQYF